This record covers a single T cell receptor (beta chain). Antigen specificity is unknown. The sample originates from a study of tumor and adjacent non-tumor tissue in lung cancer. Study overall: Patients were aged 31 to 76, nine to eleven men and a handful of women, stage I to III.

CDR1 is SGHNT, CDR2 YYREEE, per germline (reference sequence). The CDR3 is 16 residues long. With 3 bases clipped from V and 6 bases from J, the junction kept 8 bases outside the gene matches. RNA was extracted from bulk tissue without any cell sorting. Study outcomes and limitations: Patients with more diverse tumor TCRs had worse survival.

Three rounds of nested PCR, following a modified ARM-PCR protocol, produced the TCRbeta library. TCRdb used MiXCR to reprocess the multiplex PCR reads, holding one entry per CDR3 protein. The sample holds about 70,000 distinct CDR3 sequences, more than 70% seen once. This TCR derives from a man aged 55 to 70 with non-small cell lung cancer. Sequencing was performed on lung tumor tissue. The rearrangement joins TRBV5-4 to TRBJ2-2; 10 nucleotides match TRBD1. CDR3 amino acids: CASSSDRGGESGELFF. The CDR3 coding sequence is TGTGCCAGCAGCTCGGACAGGGGGGGCGAATCCGGGGAGCTGTTTTTT.